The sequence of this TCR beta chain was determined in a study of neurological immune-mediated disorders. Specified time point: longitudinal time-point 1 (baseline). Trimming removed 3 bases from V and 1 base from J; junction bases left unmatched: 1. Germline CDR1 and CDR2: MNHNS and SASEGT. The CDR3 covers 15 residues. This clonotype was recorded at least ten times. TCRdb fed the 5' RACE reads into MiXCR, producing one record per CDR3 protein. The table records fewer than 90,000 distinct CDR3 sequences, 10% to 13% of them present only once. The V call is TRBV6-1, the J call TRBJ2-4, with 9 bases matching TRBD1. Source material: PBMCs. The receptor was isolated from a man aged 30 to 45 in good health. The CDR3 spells CASSDDRGAKNIQYF. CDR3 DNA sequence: TGTGCCAGCAGTGATGACAGGGGGGCCAAAAACATTCAGTACTTC.